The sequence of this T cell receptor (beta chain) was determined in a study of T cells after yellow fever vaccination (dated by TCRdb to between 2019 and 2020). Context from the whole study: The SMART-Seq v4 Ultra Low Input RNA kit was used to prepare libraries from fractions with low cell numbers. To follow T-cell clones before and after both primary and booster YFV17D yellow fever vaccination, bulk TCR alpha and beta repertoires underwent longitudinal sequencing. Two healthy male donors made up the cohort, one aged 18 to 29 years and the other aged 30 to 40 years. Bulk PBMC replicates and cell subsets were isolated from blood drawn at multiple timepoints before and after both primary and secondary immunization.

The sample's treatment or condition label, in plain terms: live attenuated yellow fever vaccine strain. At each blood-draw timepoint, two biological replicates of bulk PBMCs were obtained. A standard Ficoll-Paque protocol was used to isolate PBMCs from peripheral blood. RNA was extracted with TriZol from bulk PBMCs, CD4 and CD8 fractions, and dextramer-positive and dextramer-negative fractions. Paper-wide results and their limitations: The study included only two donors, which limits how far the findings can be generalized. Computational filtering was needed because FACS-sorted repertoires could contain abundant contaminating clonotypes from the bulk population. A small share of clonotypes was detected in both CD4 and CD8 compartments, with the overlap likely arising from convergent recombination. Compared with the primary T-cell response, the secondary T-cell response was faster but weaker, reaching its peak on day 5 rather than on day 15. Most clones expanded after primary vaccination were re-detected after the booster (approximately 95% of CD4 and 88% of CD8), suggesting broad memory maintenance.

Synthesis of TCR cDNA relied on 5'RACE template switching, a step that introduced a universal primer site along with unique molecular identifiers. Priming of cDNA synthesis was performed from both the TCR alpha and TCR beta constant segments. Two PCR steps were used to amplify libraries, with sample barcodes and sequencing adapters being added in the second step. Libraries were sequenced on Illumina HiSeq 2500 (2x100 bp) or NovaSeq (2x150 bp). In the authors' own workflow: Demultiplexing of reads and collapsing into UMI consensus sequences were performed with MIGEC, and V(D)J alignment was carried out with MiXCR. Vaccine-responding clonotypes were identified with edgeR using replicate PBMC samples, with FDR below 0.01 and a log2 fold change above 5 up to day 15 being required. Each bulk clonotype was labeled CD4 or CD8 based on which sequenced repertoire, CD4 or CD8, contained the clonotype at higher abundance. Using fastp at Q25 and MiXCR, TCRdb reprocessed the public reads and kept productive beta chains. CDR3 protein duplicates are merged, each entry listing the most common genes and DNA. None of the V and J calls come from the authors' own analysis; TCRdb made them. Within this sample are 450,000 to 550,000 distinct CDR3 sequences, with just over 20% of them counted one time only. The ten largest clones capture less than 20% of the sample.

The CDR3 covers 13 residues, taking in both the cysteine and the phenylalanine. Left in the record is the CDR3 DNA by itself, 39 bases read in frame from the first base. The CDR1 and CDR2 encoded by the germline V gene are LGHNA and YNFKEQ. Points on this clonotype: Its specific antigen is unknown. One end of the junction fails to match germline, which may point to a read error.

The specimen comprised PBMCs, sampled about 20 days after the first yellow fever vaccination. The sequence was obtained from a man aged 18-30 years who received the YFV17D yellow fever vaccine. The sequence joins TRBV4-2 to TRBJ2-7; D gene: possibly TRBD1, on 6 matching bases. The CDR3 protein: CASSLERGSGVSF. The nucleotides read TGTGCCAGCAGCTTAGAGAGAGGATCAGGGGTTTCTTTC.